Listed below are T cell receptor beta chains from one sample, sequenced in a study of T cell responses to AZD1222 COVID-19 vaccine. Generated by immunoSEQ multiplex PCR, the TCRdb table keeps only in-frame clones and is missing some. The sample shows 150,000 or so clones, about 90% of them seen only once. Sample: peripheral blood, taken 28 days after the second AZD1222 dose. The source is an adult who received the AZD1222 COVID-19 vaccine. CDR3s include the opening cysteine and the closing phenylalanine or tryptophan. Each record gives: J gene, clone size, V gene, D gene, CDR3 protein, CDR3 DNA. A D gene is named only where the DNA matches it firmly. The listing skips clone size in some rows; elsewhere it reads once, few, many or a size class.

TRBJ2-2 | . | TRBV11-3 | TRBD2 | CASSLREGSAGELFF | TGTGCCAGCAGCCTTCGGGAGGGAAGCGCCGGGGAGCTGTTTTTT
TRBJ2-7 | . | TRBV27 | . | CASSRIGFFAYEQYF | TGTGCCAGCAGTCGAATCGGGTTTTTCGCCTACGAGCAGTACTTC
TRBJ2-3 | . | TRBV29-1 | TRBD2 | CSVTQTSGRGTQYF | TGCAGCGTTACCCAAACTAGCGGGCGGGGGACGCAGTATTTT
TRBJ2-1 | . | TRBV19 | . | CASSSYNEQFF | TGTGCCAGTAGTAGTTACAATGAGCAGTTCTTC
TRBJ1-5 | once | TRBV10-3 | . | CAISEGGSNQPQHF | TGTGCCATCAGTGAAGGAGGGTCCAATCAGCCCCAGCATTTT
TRBJ1-4 | few | TRBV5-1 | . | CASSLTTGGTNEKLFF | TGCGCCAGCAGCTTGACTACGGGGGGCACTAATGAAAAACTGTTTTTT
TRBJ2-1 | once | TRBV19 | TRBD2 | CASSPTSGSYNEQFF | TGTGCCAGTAGTCCCACTAGCGGCTCCTACAATGAGCAGTTCTTC
TRBJ1-4 | . | TRBV30 | TRBD1 | CAWGTGVATNEKLFF | TGTGCCTGGGGGACAGGGGTCGCAACTAATGAAAAACTGTTTTTT
TRBJ2-5 | . | TRBV28 | . | CASSLVWETQYF | TGTGCCAGCAGTTTAGTGTGGGAGACCCAGTACTTC
TRBJ2-5 | . | TRBV15 | TRBD2 | CATSRTAGLAGGKGETQYF | TGTGCCACCAGCAGAACAGCAGGACTAGCGGGAGGGAAAGGGGAGACCCAGTACTTC
TRBJ2-3 | . | TRBV2 | . | CASSGDPGNTQYF | TGTGCCAGCAGCGGGGACCCAGGAAATACGCAGTATTTT
TRBJ2-7 | . | TRBV14 | TRBD1 | CASRRTGDTYEQYF | TGTGCCAGCAGGAGGACAGGGGACACCTACGAGCAGTACTTC
TRBJ2-7 | . | TRBV3-1/TRBV3-2 | . | CASRRGVDRQYF | TGTGCCAGCAGGCGCGGTGTTGACAGGCAGTACTTC
TRBJ1-2 | . | TRBV5-1 | TRBD1 | CASKVSTGGFGYTF | TGCGCCAGCAAAGTTTCGACAGGGGGCTTTGGCTACACCTTC
TRBJ1-2 | . | TRBV30 | . | CAWRRGGAPAHGYTF | TGTGCCTGGAGGAGGGGAGGGGCCCCCGCTCATGGCTACACCTTC
TRBJ1-5 | . | TRBV5-4 | . | CASSLAGGNQPQHF | TGTGCCAGCAGCTTGGCCGGTGGCAATCAGCCCCAGCATTTT
TRBJ2-7 | . | TRBV23-1 | TRBD1 | CASSQSRTGGYGYEQYF | TGCGCCAGCAGTCAATCAAGGACAGGGGGCTACGGCTACGAGCAGTACTTC
TRBJ1-5 | . | TRBV19 | . | CASSIDRSQPQHF | TGTGCCAGTAGTATAGACCGCTCTCAGCCCCAGCATTTT
TRBJ1-1 | . | TRBV3-1/TRBV3-2 | . | CASSQEAWEATEAFF | TGTGCCAGCAGCCAAGAGGCCTGGGAGGCAACTGAAGCTTTCTTT
TRBJ2-7 | . | TRBV19 | . | CASSIGSGSSYEQYF | TGTGCCAGTAGTATCGGAAGCGGTTCCTCCTACGAGCAGTACTTC
TRBJ2-1 | . | TRBV21-1 | . | CASSKPRDLAPYNEQFF | TGTGCCAGCAGCAAACCCCGGGACTTAGCCCCCTACAATGAGCAGTTCTTC
TRBJ2-5 | . | TRBV10-3 | . | CAISESSMGQETQYF | TGTGCCATCAGTGAGTCGAGTATGGGACAAGAGACCCAGTACTTC
TRBJ2-2 | . | TRBV5-5 | . | CASSYNTGELFF | TGTGCCAGCAGCTATAACACCGGGGAGCTGTTTTTT
TRBJ2-5 | . | TRBV14 | . | CASSQERQGLLWETQYF | TGTGCCAGCAGCCAAGAAAGGCAGGGCCTTTTATGGGAGACCCAGTACTTC
TRBJ2-5 | . | TRBV5-6 | TRBD2 | CASSFIAGIQETQYF | TGTGCCAGCAGCTTTATAGCGGGCATCCAAGAGACCCAGTACTTC
TRBJ1-2 | . | TRBV4-3 | . | CASSQDWDTSNYGYTF | TGCGCCAGCAGCCAAGATTGGGACACTTCTAACTATGGCTACACCTTC
TRBJ1-1 | . | TRBV29-1 | . | CSVGGSGEAFF | TGCAGCGTGGGGGGATCGGGGGAAGCTTTCTTT
TRBJ2-5 | . | TRBV7-2 | . | CASSLSTGVTQETQYF | TGTGCCAGCAGTCTAAGCACCGGCGTCACCCAAGAGACCCAGTACTTC
TRBJ2-7 | . | TRBV6-5 | . | CASSFLPGTLTYEQYF | TGTGCCAGCAGTTTCCTTCCCGGGACACTCACCTACGAGCAGTACTTC
TRBJ1-1 | few | TRBV27 | . | CASRKKMNTEAFF | TGTGCCAGCAGAAAGAAAATGAACACTGAAGCTTTCTTT
TRBJ2-3 | . | TRBV7-6 | . | CASSLGGLSTDTQYF | TGTGCCAGCAGCTTAGGAGGGTTGAGCACAGATACGCAGTATTTT
TRBJ1-5 | once | TRBV7-2 | . | CASSRYSNQPQHF | TGTGCCAGCAGCCGATATAGCAATCAGCCCCAGCATTTT
TRBJ2-5 | . | TRBV19 | TRBD2 | CASSLAGSGVETQYF | TGTGCCAGTAGTTTAGCGGGGTCGGGGGTGGAGACCCAGTACTTC
TRBJ1-1 | . | TRBV5-1 | TRBD1 | CASSSGQVNTEAFF | TGCGCCAGCAGCTCCGGACAGGTGAACACTGAAGCTTTCTTT
TRBJ1-2 | . | TRBV18 | TRBD1 | CASSPSGTGDYGYTF | TGTGCCAGCTCACCGTCGGGGACAGGAGACTATGGCTACACCTTC
TRBJ2-1 | . | TRBV3-1/TRBV3-2 | . | CASSPDYNEQFF | TGTGCCAGCAGCCCGGATTACAATGAGCAGTTCTTC
TRBJ1-3 | . | TRBV9 | . | CASSEGGGYSGNTIYF | TGTGCCAGCAGCGAAGGCGGCGGATACTCTGGAAACACCATATATTTT
TRBJ2-1 | . | TRBV6-5 | . | CASGPPVYYNEQFF | TGTGCCAGCGGGCCCCCAGTATATTACAATGAGCAGTTCTTC
TRBJ2-5 | . | TRBV12-5 | TRBD2 | CASGLASGGARETQYF | TGTGCTAGTGGTTTGGCTAGCGGGGGGGCCCGGGAGACCCAGTACTTC
TRBJ1-2 | . | TRBV20-1 | . | CSGLESGGYTF | TGCAGTGGTCTGGAATCTGGGGGCTACACCTTC
TRBJ1-4 | once | TRBV5-4 | TRBD1 | CASSMDRGSEKLFF | TGTGCCAGCAGCATGGACAGGGGGAGTGAAAAACTGTTTTTT
TRBJ2-1 | . | TRBV5-1 | . | CASSWGLSRAPSPNEQFF | TGCGCCAGCAGCTGGGGGCTTTCGCGGGCCCCCTCCCCCAATGAGCAGTTCTTC
TRBJ1-1 | . | TRBV27 | . | CASALTSKGEGAFF | TGTGCCAGCGCTCTGACTTCCAAAGGGGAGGGAGCTTTCTTT
TRBJ1-5 | . | TRBV6-5 | . | CASGVVRDQPQHF | TGTGCCAGCGGCGTCGTTAGAGATCAGCCCCAGCATTTT
TRBJ2-3 | . | TRBV5-1 | . | CASSLDSSVTDTQYF | TGCGCCAGCAGCCTGGATAGTAGTGTGACAGATACGCAGTATTTT